The 32 T cell receptor beta chains below all came from one sample that was sequenced in a study of T cells in narcolepsy. Repertoires were generated with immunoSEQ multiplex PCR, while TCRdb's copy carries only in-frame clones and drops some. This sample has 34,000 or so clones, with roughly three quarters found just once. Sample: memory (CD45RA-) CD4+ T cells from blood. The origin of the receptors is a human donor in good health.

J is TRBJ1-3 and V is TRBV6-1, with D maybe TRBD1 (5 bases). The CDR3 is 14 amino acids. The germline V gene has CDR1 MNHNS and CDR2 SASEGT. Trimming shortened V by 8 bases and J by 0 bases, and 11 bases separated the two germline ends. In DNA, the CDR3 is TGTGCCAGCTGCAGGGTGGGCTCTGGAAACACCATATATTTT. Protein: CASCRVGSGNTIYF.

The V call is TRBV5-1, the J call TRBJ2-7; no clear D gene. V was pared by 0 bases and J by 2 bases, with 0 bases between. The CDR3 has 11 residues. Germline V CDR1 and CDR2: SGHRS, YFSETQ. The CDR3 sequence: CASSLAYEQYF. As DNA, the CDR3 is TGCGCCAGCAGCTTGGCCTACGAGCAGTACTTC. The full variable domain, completed using reference TRBV5-1 and TRBJ2-7, is KAGVTQTPRYLIKTRGQQVTLSCSPISGHRSVSWYQQTPGQGLQFLFEYFSETQRNKGNFPGRFSGRQFSNSRSEMNVSTLELGDSALYLCASSLAYEQYFGPGTRLTVT.

The V gene is TRBV25-1, the J gene TRBJ2-2, with 12 bases fitting TRBD2. The CDR3 length is 16 residues. V was pared by 7 bases and J by 4 bases, with 7 bases of the junction left unmatched. CDR1 and CDR2 (germline): MGHDK, SYGVNS. The CDR3 region is CASKASGRVSTGELFF. CDR3 DNA: TGTGCCAGCAAGGCTAGCGGGAGGGTCTCCACCGGGGAGCTGTTTTTT.

The chain carries TRBV10-1 and TRBJ1-1; tentative D call: TRBD1 (6 bases). Trimming stripped 5 bases from V and 0 bases from J, with 7 bases between. The CDR3 is made up of 13 amino acids. Looked up from germline, CDR1 is WNHNN and CDR2 is SYGVQD (reference sequence). CDR3 DNA sequence: TGCGCCAGCAGTAACAGGGTGAACACTGAAGCTTTCTTT. Translation: CASSNRVNTEAFF.

This clone was counted only a few times. The chain has TRBV5-1 and TRBJ2-7, with TRBD1 matching 7 bases. Germline V CDR1 and CDR2: SGHRS, YFSETQ. CDR3 size: 14 residues. After removal of 0 bases from V and 12 bases from J, the junction contained 12 bases not matched to a gene. CDR3 DNA: TGCGCCAGCAGCTTGGGAGGGGACAGTCGTCGGTTGTACTTC. Protein: CASSLGGDSRRLYF.

The chain recombines TRBV4-2 with TRBJ1-1; TRBD1 agrees at 8 bases. The V gene's germline CDR1 is LGHNA and CDR2 YNFKEQ. CDR3 length: 13 amino acids. The V and J ends lost 1 base and 10 bases, in that order; junction bases with no gene match: 5. CDR3 residues: CASSQAGGAGAFF. As DNA, the CDR3 is TGTGCCAGCAGCCAAGCAGGGGGCGCGGGAGCTTTCTTT.

The chain combines TRBV5-6 with TRBJ2-1, with 11 nucleotides matching TRBD2. This CDR3 region has 14 residues. Germline V gene lookup returns CDR1 SGHDT and CDR2 YYEEEE. V gave up 3 bases and J gave up 8 bases; unmatched junction bases: 4. CDR3 nucleotides: TGTGCCAGCAGCTCGCGGACTAGCGGGTATGAGCAGTTCTTC. Encoded protein: CASSSRTSGYEQFF. Full variable domain (outside the CDR3, taken from reference TRBV5-6 and TRBJ2-1): DAGVTQSPTHLIKTRGQQVTLRCSPKSGHDTVSWYQQALGQGPQFIFQYYEEEERQRGNFPDRFSGHQFPNYSSELNVNALLLGDSALYLCASSSRTSGYEQFFGPGTRLTVL.

The chain is built from TRBV19 and TRBJ1-1, with 9 bases that match TRBD1. The CDR3 totals 16 residues. Germline CDR1 and CDR2: LNHDA and SQIVND (reference sequence). J gave up 5 bases and V 3 bases, and 10 bases lay outside the gene matches. The CDR3 DNA sequence: TGTGCCAGTAGTATCCTTACAGGGGGCGCGGGGACTGAAGCTTTCTTT. It codes for CASSILTGGAGTEAFF.

Worth noting for this clone: A junction boundary mismatches the germline segment, possibly from a read error. The V call is TRBV2, the J call TRBJ2-7; 7 bases are shared with TRBD2. CDR3 length equals 11 residues. The V gene's germline CDR1 is SNHLY and CDR2 FYNNEI. This CDR3 reads CASSVSAGALF. For the CDR3, the DNA is TGTGCCAGCAGTGTTTCGGCGGGAGCCCTCTTC.

V and J are TRBV6-5 and TRBJ2-1; D is possibly TRBD1 or TRBD2 (5 bases each). The CDR3 spans 13 residues. Trimming took 8 bases from V and 10 from J, leaving 18 bases between them. CDR1 is MNHEY, CDR2 SVGAGI, per germline. CDR3 in amino acids: CASARGIGAEQFF. Here the CDR3 DNA reads TGTGCCAGCGCTAGAGGGATAGGGGCCGAGCAGTTCTTC.

The rearrangement joins TRBV5-1 to TRBJ2-5; D possibly corresponds to TRBD1 (8 bases). The ends were cut back, 2 bases at V and 4 bases at J, with 15 bases in the middle. Germline V gives CDR1 SGHRS, CDR2 YFSETQ. This CDR3 is 15 amino acids long. The chain's CDR3 is CASSFNRGGSETQYF. In DNA, the CDR3 is TGCGCCAGCAGCTTTAACAGGGGGGGGTCAGAGACCCAGTACTTC. Looking up the rest from reference TRBV5-1 and TRBJ2-5 gives the full variable domain: KAGVTQTPRYLIKTRGQQVTLSCSPISGHRSVSWYQQTPGQGLQFLFEYFSETQRNKGNFPGRFSGRQFSNSRSEMNVSTLELGDSALYLCASSFNRGGSETQYFGPGTRLLVL.

The V call is TRBV5-6, the J call TRBJ2-7; D remains unclear. CDR3 size: 12 residues. The germline gives CDR1 SGHDT, CDR2 YYEEEE. Trimming took 0 bases from V and 5 from J, leaving 6 bases between them. The CDR3 reads CASSLAWDEQYF. The CDR3 DNA is TGTGCCAGCAGCTTGGCCTGGGACGAGCAGTACTTC.

The chain combines TRBV7-2 with TRBJ2-2; D ambiguous. The V gene lost 0 bases and the J gene lost 6 bases, with 5 bases spanning the gap. The CDR3 runs 13 residues. Germline loops: CDR1 SGHTA, CDR2 FQGNSA. This chain's CDR3 is CASSLANAGELFF. Here the CDR3 DNA reads TGTGCCAGCAGCTTAGCGAATGCCGGGGAGCTGTTTTTT.

The chain employs TRBV7-2 and TRBJ2-3; D is ambiguous. The CDR3 has 17 residues. The V and J ends lost 2 bases and 1 base respectively, with 16 bases between them. From germline, CDR1 is SGHTA and CDR2 FQGNSA. DNA of the CDR3: TGTGCCAGCAGCTTATATGTCGGGTCACTGGGCACAGATACGCAGTATTTT. This translates into CASSLYVGSLGTDTQYF.

The CDR3: CASSPGSMAEAFF. In nucleotides, the CDR3 is TGTGCCAGCAGCCCGGGGTCCATGGCTGAAGCTTTCTTT. The gene calls are TRBV7-9 and TRBJ1-1; D unclear. Germline V lookup: CDR1 SEHNR, CDR2 FQNEAQ (reference sequence). V was shortened by 5 bases and J by 6 bases, with 13 bases between the two germline ends. The CDR3 loop spans 13 amino acids.

The rearrangement joins TRBV6-1 to TRBJ2-7, with D hard to call. The germline V gene has CDR1 MNHNS and CDR2 SASEGT. The CDR3 extends over 11 amino acids. V lost 5 bases and J 3 bases, leaving 5 bases between the germline ends. The CDR3, as DNA: TGTGCCAGCAGTCAGCGCTACGAGCAGTACTTC. It yields the protein CASSQRYEQYF.

A few counts support this clone. The CDR3 coding sequence is TGTGCCAGCAGTGGGGCAGGAGGAAACACCATATATTTT. Translated: CASSGAGGNTIYF. The chain recombines TRBV2 with TRBJ1-3; D not certain. The CDR3 runs 13 residues. In germline, CDR1 is SNHLY, CDR2 FYNNEI. V was pared by 4 bases and J by 4 bases, with 8 bases between.

Only a few counts were recorded for this clone. V is TRBV7-2 and J is TRBJ1-4; D remains ambiguous. The ends were cut back, 7 bases at V and 0 bases at J, with 9 bases in the middle. The CDR3 totals 14 residues. CDR1 and CDR2 (germline): SGHTA, FQGNSA. Here the CDR3 DNA reads TGTGCCAGCACCCTGGCCGCAACTAATGAAAAACTGTTTTTT. Residues: CASTLAATNEKLFF.

The chain has TRBV2 and TRBJ1-3; D gene unclear. The germline V gene has CDR1 SNHLY and CDR2 FYNNEI. The CDR3 has 20 amino acids. V was clipped by 0 bases and J by 0 bases, with 21 bases between them. CDR3 sequence reads: CASSEAGRPTDKSSGNTIYF. DNA for the CDR3: TGTGCCAGCAGTGAAGCAGGGAGACCCACGGATAAGAGCTCTGGAAACACCATATATTTT.

The V call is TRBV5-4, the J call TRBJ2-5; no reliable D call. The CDR3 sequence is 13 residues long. V lost 2 bases and J lost 2, with 7 bases in between. CDR1 SGHNT and CDR2 YYREEE come from the germline V gene (reference sequence). The CDR3 here is CASSLDRQETQYF. The CDR3 region has the DNA TGTGCCAGCAGCTTAGACCGGCAAGAGACCCAGTACTTC. Full variable domain (remainder filled in from reference TRBV5-4 and TRBJ2-5): ETGVTQSPTHLIKTRGQQVTLRCSSQSGHNTVSWYQQALGQGPQFIFQYYREEENGRGNFPPRFSGLQFPNYSSELNVNALELDDSALYLCASSLDRQETQYFGPGTRLLVL.

The chain recombines TRBV2 with TRBJ1-2; D may be TRBD1 (5 bases). The CDR3 is made up of 12 amino acids. Germline assignment: CDR1 SNHLY and CDR2 FYNNEI. The V end was cut by 6 bases, the J end by 8 bases, with 13 bases between. For the CDR3, the DNA is TGTGCCAGCAGGGGGGACGGCCGGGGCTACACCTTC. As protein: CASRGDGRGYTF.

V and J are TRBV9 and TRBJ2-1, with D unclear. The CDR3 runs to 11 residues. Germline CDR1 is SGDLS and CDR2 is YYNGEE. V was trimmed by 0 bases and J by 10 bases, leaving 5 bases between them. The CDR3 loop reads CASSVGGEQFF. As DNA, the CDR3 is TGTGCCAGCAGCGTAGGAGGAGAGCAGTTCTTC.

The J gene is TRBJ2-3, the V gene TRBV5-6, with D tentatively TRBD2 (5 bases). This CDR3 region has 15 residues. Germline CDR1 SGHDT, CDR2 YYEEEE. V was clipped by 2 bases and J by 0 bases, with 10 bases between them. The CDR3 coding sequence is TGTGCCAGCAGCTTAGTGGCGGGTAGCACAGATACGCAGTATTTT. Residues: CASSLVAGSTDTQYF.

The chain recombines TRBV5-1 with TRBJ2-3; the D gene is possibly TRBD2 (6 bases). The V end was cut by 4 bases, the J end by 4 bases, with 16 bases between. CDR3 length equals 15 residues. The germline V gene has CDR1 SGHRS and CDR2 YFSETQ. Written as DNA, the CDR3 is TGCGCCAGCAGCGGGAGGATTAGCGGTTCAGATACGCAGTATTTT. This sequence encodes CASSGRISGSDTQYF.

V is TRBV6-1 and J is TRBJ2-7, with D perhaps matching TRBD1 or TRBD2 (5 bases each). The germline V gene encodes CDR1 MNHNS and CDR2 SASEGT. The CDR3 is 16 amino acids. V lost 0 bases, J lost 0 bases, and 12 bases lay in between. The CDR3 region is CASSEASTGTSYEQYF. CDR3 bases: TGTGCCAGCAGTGAAGCGTCTACCGGGACCTCCTACGAGCAGTACTTC.

The CDR3 here is CASSSTGMSYEQYF. The CDR3 DNA is TGTGCCAGCAGCTCCACAGGGATGTCCTACGAGCAGTACTTC. The chain links TRBV6-1 to TRBJ2-7; TRBD1 might be the D (6 bases). Germline CDR1 MNHNS, CDR2 SASEGT. CDR3 length: 14 residues. V dropped 6 bases and J dropped 1 base, with 13 bases sitting between them.

The V call is TRBV15, the J call TRBJ1-1; a possible D gene is TRBD1 (6 bases). The V and J ends lost 1 base and 0 bases respectively, with 12 bases between them. This CDR3 comprises 16 residues. Germline V CDR1 and CDR2: LNHNV, YYDKDF (reference sequence). The CDR3 DNA sequence: TGTGCCACCAGCAGAGGTCCAGGGGCCTTGAACACTGAAGCTTTCTTT. Amino acid sequence: CATSRGPGALNTEAFF.

The J gene is TRBJ2-3, the V gene TRBV30; 9 positions match TRBD2. CDR3 length equals 14 residues. With V trimmed by 5 bases and J by 0 bases, 3 bases remained unmatched. Germline lookup yields CDR1 GTSNPN and CDR2 SVGIG (reference sequence). The CDR3 DNA reads as TGTGCCTGGGGACTAGCGCCTAGCACAGATACGCAGTATTTT. It yields the protein CAWGLAPSTDTQYF.

The chain has TRBV29-1 and TRBJ2-5; D uncertain. The CDR3 contains 12 residues. V gave up 3 bases and J gave up 4 bases, with 9 bases separating them. Germline CDR1 and CDR2: SQVTM and ANQGSEA. In nucleotides, the CDR3 is TGCAGCGTTGAGTACACCAGAGAGACCCAGTACTTC. It translates to CSVEYTRETQYF.

The chain joins TRBV6-6 to TRBJ2-7, with 12 bases fitting TRBD1. With V trimmed by 8 bases and J by 3 bases, 5 bases remained unmatched. CDR1 is MNHNY, CDR2 SVGAGI, per germline (reference sequence). The CDR3 is 14 residues long. CDR3 residues: CASPGQGALYEQYF. CDR3 DNA sequence: TGTGCCAGCCCGGGACAGGGGGCCCTCTACGAGCAGTACTTC.

CDR3 sequence: CASSLGLTGADTQYF. The CDR3 nucleotides are TGCGCCAGCAGCTTGGGCCTTACAGGGGCAGATACGCAGTATTTT. This chain connects TRBV5-1 to TRBJ2-3; 7 bases align to TRBD1. V shed 0 bases, J shed 4 bases, and the junction held 5 bases outside the gene matches. Looked up from germline, CDR1 is SGHRS and CDR2 is YFSETQ. The CDR3 covers 15 residues.

This clone has just a few counts. The chain has TRBV14 and TRBJ2-1; a weak D match, TRBD2 (7 bases). V shed 4 bases and J shed 5 bases, with 18 bases lying between them. The CDR3 has 16 residues. Germline loops: CDR1 SGHDN, CDR2 FVKESK. The CDR3 coding sequence is TGTGCCAGCAGCCCCACAGGGACTAACCTAAACAATGAGCAGTTCTTC. It translates to CASSPTGTNLNNEQFF. Full variable domain (missing parts from reference TRBV14 and TRBJ2-1): EAGVTQFPSHSVIEKGQTVTLRCDPISGHDNLYWYRRVMGKEIKFLLHFVKESKQDESGMPNNRFLAERTGGTYSTLKVQPAELEDSGVYFCASSPTGTNLNNEQFFGPGTRLTVL.